The text below deals with one T cell receptor (beta chain). The antigen remains unidentified. V was trimmed by 5 bases and J by 6 bases, leaving 13 bases between them. In germline, CDR1 is ENHRY, CDR2 SYGVKD. The CDR3 spans 13 residues. The source of the sample is a study of CD4 T cells in relation to SARS-CoV-2 and coronaviruses. Study background: Crossreactive spike epitopes shared across donors were mapped to their HLA restriction.

Study results and limitations: Samples before the pandemic and after infection were not matched within any donor. SARS-CoV-2-driven expansion was significantly weaker in crossreactive than monoreactive clones.

TCRdb's table, derived via immunoSEQ multiplex PCR, lists solely in-frame clones and lacks some. This sample has about 56,000 clones; 92% occur once, and the top ten carry around 0.43%. This sequence was found in an adult with COVID-19. This chain uses TRBV10-3 with TRBJ1-2; D perhaps matches TRBD1 (5 bases). The sequencing input was naive CD4+ T cells from PBMCs. Sample subset: naive CD4+ T cells isolated by negative enrichment. The DNA for the CDR3 is TGTGCCATCAGTCCGCGGGACCTCGATGGCTACACCTTC. This codes for CAISPRDLDGYTF.